This TCR beta chain was captured in a study of T cell clonality in common variable immunodeficiency. General study results and limits: Fewer deletions and N-nucleotide insertions were reportedly seen in common variable immunodeficiency TCR beta sequences.

Most patients and controls had Caucasian heritage. Each donor provided roughly 5 to 8 ml of heparinized whole blood. The CDR3 is 15 residues long. V lost 7 bases, J lost 2 bases, and 14 bases lay in between. In germline, CDR1 is LGHDT, CDR2 YNNKEL (reference sequence). Ten or more counts support this clone. Its antigen is currently unknown. The CDR3 goes on 3 residues after the read ends, and that part is filled in from the germline J gene. The method was immunoSEQ multiplex PCR; TCRdb's version includes in-frame clones alone and lacks a portion of them. The sample offers roughly 32,000 clones and no singletons, the top ten holding approximately 9.8%.

The origin of this receptor is a person aged 18 to 69 in good health. The sample was peripheral blood mononuclear cells. V is TRBV3-1 (or the pseudogene TRBV3-2) and J is TRBJ2-2; tentatively, D is TRBD2 (5 bases). The sequenced CDR3 bases are TGTGCCAGCACGGGGAAGGCGGGTAACACCGGGGAG. As protein: CASTGKAGNTGE. The whole CDR3 reads CASTGKAGNTGELFF.